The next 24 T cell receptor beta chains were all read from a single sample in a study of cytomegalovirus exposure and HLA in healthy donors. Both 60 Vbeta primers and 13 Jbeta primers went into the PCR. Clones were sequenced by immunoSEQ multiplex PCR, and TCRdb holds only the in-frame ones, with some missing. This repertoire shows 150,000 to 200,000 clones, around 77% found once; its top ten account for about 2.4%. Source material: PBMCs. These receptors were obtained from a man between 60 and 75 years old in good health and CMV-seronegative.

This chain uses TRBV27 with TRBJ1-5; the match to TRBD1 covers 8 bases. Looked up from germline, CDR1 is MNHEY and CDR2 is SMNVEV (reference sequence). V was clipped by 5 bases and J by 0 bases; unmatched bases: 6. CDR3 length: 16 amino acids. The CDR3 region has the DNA TGTGCCAGCAGTCCATGGACAGGGTCTAGCAATCAGCCCCAGCATTTT. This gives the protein CASSPWTGSSNQPQHF.

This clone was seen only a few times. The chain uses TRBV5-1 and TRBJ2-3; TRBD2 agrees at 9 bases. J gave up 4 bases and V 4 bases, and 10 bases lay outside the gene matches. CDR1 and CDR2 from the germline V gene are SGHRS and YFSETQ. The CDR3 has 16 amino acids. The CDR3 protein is CASSPRTSVVADTQYF. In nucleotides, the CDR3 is TGCGCCAGCAGCCCCCGGACTAGCGTAGTAGCAGATACGCAGTATTTT.

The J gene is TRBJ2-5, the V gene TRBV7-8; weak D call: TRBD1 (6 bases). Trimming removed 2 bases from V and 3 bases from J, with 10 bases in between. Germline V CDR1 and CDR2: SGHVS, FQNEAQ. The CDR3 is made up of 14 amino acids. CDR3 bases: TGTGCCAGCAGCTTAACAGGGACAAAAGAGACCCAGTACTTC. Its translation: CASSLTGTKETQYF.

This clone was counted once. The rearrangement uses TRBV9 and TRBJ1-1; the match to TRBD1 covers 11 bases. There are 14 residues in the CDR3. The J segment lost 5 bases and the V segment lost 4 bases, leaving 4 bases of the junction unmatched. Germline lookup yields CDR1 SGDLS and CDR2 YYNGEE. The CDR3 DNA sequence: TGTGCCAGCAGCCCGGGACAGGGGGGGACTGAAGCTTTCTTT. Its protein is CASSPGQGGTEAFF.

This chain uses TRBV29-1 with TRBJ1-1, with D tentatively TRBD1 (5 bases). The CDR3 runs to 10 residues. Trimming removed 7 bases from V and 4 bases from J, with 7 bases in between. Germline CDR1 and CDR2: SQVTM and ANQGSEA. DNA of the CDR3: TGCAGCGGCGGGACCACTGAAGCTTTCTTT. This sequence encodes CSGGTTEAFF.

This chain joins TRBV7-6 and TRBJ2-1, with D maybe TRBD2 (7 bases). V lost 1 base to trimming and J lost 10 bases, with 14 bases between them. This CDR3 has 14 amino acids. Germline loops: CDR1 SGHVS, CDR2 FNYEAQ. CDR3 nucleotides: TGTGCCAGCAGCTTAGGCGGGGGCCCCTGGGAGCAGTTCTTC. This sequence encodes CASSLGGGPWEQFF. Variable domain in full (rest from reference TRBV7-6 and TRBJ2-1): GAGVSQSPRYKVTKRGQDVALRCDPISGHVSLYWYRQALGQGPEFLTYFNYEAQQDKSGLPNDRFSAERPEGSISTLTIQRTEQRDSAMYRCASSLGGGPWEQFFGPGTRLTVL.

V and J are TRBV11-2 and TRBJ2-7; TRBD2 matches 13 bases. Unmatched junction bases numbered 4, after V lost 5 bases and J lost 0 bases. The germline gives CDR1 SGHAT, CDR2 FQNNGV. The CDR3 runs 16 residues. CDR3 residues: CASSPRTSGSSYEQYF. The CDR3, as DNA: TGTGCCAGCAGCCCCCGGACTAGCGGGAGCTCCTACGAGCAGTACTTC.

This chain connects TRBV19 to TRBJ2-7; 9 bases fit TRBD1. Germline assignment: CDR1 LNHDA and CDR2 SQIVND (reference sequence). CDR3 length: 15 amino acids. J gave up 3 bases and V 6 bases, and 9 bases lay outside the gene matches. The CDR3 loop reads CASRPQTGGGYEQYF. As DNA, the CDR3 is TGTGCCAGTAGGCCCCAGACAGGGGGTGGCTACGAGCAGTACTTC.

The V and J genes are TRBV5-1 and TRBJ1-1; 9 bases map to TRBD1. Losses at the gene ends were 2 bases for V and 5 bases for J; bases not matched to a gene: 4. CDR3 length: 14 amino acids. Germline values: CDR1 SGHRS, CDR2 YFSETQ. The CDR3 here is CASSFDRGGTEAFF. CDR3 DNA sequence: TGCGCCAGCAGCTTTGACAGGGGGGGAACTGAAGCTTTCTTT.

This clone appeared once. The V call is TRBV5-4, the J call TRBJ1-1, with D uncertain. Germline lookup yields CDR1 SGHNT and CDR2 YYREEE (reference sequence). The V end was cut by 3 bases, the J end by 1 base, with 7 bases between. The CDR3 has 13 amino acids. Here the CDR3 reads CASSSRENTEAFF. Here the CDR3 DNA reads TGTGCCAGCAGCTCACGGGAGAACACTGAAGCTTTCTTT.

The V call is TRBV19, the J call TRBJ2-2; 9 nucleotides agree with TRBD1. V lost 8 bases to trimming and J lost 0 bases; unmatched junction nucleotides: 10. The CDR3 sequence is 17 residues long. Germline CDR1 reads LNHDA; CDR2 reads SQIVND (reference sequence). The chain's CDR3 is CASQNRGLSANTGELFF. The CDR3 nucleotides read TGTGCCAGTCAAAACAGGGGGCTTTCTGCGAACACCGGGGAGCTGTTTTTT.

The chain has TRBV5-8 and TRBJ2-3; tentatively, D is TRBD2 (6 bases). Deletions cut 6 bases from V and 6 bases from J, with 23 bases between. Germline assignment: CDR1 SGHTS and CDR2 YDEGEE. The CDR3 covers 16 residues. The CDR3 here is CASNVPSATEGDTQYF. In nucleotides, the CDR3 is TGTGCCAGCAACGTTCCTAGCGCAACCGAGGGGGATACGCAGTATTTT.

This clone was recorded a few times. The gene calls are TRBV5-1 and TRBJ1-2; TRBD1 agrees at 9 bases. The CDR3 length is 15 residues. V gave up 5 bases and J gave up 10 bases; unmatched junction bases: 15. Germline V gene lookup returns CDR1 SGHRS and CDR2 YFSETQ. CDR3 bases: TGCGCCAGCAGGGGACTTCCCGGGACAGGGTCTGCCTACACCTTC. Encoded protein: CASRGLPGTGSAYTF.

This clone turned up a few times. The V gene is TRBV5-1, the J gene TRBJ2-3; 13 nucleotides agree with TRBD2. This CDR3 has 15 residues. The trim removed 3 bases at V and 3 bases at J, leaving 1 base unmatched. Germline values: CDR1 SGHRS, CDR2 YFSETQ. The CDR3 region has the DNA TGCGCCAGCAGCTCGGGACTAGCGGGGACAGATACGCAGTATTTT. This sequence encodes CASSSGLAGTDTQYF.

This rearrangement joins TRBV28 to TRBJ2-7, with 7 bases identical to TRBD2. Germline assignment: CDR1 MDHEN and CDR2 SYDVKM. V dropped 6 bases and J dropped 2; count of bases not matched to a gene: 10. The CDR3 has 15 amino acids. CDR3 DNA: TGTGCCAGCAGCCCCAGCGGCGGGAGTACCTACGAGCAGTACTTC. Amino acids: CASSPSGGSTYEQYF.

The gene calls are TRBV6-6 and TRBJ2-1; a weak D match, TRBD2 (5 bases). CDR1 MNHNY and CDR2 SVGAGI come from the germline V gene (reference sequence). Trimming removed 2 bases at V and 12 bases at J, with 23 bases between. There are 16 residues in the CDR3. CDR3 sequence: CASSYDPYRATRGQFF. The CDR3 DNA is TGTGCCAGCAGTTACGATCCCTACAGAGCGACTCGGGGGCAGTTCTTC.

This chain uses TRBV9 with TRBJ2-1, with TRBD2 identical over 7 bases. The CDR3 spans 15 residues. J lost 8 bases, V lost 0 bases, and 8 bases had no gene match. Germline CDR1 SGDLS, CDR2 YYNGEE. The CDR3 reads CASSVEASGEDEQFF. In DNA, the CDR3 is TGTGCCAGCAGCGTAGAGGCTAGCGGTGAAGATGAGCAGTTCTTC.

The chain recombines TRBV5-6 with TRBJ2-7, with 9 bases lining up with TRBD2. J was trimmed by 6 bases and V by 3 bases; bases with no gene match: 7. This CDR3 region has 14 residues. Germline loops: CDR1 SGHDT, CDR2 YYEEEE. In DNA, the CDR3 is TGTGCCAGCAGCTGGGAGGGACTAGCATCCGAGCAGTACTTC. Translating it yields CASSWEGLASEQYF. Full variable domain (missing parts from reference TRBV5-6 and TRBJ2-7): DAGVTQSPTHLIKTRGQQVTLRCSPKSGHDTVSWYQQALGQGPQFIFQYYEEEERQRGNFPDRFSGHQFPNYSSELNVNALLLGDSALYLCASSWEGLASEQYFGPGTRLTVT.

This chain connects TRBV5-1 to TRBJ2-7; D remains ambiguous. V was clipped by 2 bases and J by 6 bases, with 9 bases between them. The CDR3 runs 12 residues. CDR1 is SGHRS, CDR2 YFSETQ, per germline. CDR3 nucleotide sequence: TGCGCCAGCAGCTTTCCAGGTGGCGAGCAGTACTTC. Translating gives CASSFPGGEQYF. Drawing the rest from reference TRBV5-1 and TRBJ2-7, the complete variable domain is KAGVTQTPRYLIKTRGQQVTLSCSPISGHRSVSWYQQTPGQGLQFLFEYFSETQRNKGNFPGRFSGRQFSNSRSEMNVSTLELGDSALYLCASSFPGGEQYFGPGTRLTVT.

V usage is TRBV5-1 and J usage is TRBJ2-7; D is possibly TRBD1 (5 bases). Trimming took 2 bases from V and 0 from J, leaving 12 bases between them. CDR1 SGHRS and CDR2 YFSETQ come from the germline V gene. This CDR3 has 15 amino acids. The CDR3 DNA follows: TGCGCCAGCAGCTTTTTACTCAGGGACTCCTACGAGCAGTACTTC. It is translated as CASSFLLRDSYEQYF.

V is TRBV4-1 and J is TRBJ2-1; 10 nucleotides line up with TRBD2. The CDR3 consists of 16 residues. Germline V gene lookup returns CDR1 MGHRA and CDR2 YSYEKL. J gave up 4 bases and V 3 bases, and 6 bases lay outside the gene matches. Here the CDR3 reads CASSQSLAGEYNEQFF. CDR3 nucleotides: TGCGCCAGCAGCCAGTCCCTAGCGGGGGAATACAATGAGCAGTTCTTC.

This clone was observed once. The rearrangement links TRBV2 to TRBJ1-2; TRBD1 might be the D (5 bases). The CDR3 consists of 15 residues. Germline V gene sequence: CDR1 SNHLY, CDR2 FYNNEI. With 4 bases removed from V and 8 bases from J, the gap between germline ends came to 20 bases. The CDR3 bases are TGTGCCAGCAGTGCCGAGCGGTCAGGGACTATGGGCTACACCTTC. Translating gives CASSAERSGTMGYTF.

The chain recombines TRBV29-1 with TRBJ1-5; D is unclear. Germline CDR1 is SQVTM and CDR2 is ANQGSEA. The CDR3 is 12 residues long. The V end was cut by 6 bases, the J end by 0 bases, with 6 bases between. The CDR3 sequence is CSVQHSNQPQHF. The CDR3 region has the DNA TGCAGCGTCCAACATAGCAATCAGCCCCAGCATTTT.

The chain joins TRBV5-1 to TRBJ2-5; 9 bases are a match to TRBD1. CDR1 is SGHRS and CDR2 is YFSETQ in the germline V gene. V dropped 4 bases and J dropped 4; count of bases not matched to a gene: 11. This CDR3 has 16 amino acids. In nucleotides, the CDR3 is TGCGCCAGCAGCCCCGGACAGGGGCCCCACCTAGAGACCCAGTACTTC. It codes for CASSPGQGPHLETQYF.